The T cell receptor (beta chain) under discussion was sequenced for a study of cytomegalovirus exposure and HLA in healthy donors. Vbeta (60) and Jbeta (13) primers were used in the PCR. Repertoires were generated with immunoSEQ multiplex PCR, while TCRdb's copy carries only in-frame clones and drops some. Of about 210,000 clones listed, about four fifths were seen once; the top ten hold more than 8.5%. Note on this clone: What it binds is unknown.

The CDR3 covers 14 residues. Looked up from germline, CDR1 is SQVTM and CDR2 is ANQGSEA. The V gene lost 0 bases and the J gene lost 5 bases, with 13 bases spanning the gap. Study-level findings and limits: Most TCR sequences proved rare, with some public TCRs found in many donors.

The sample taken for sequencing was PBMCs. This chain connects TRBV29-1 to TRBJ2-5; D is perhaps TRBD1 (5 bases). The sequence came from a woman in her 50s in good health and CMV-seropositive. This CDR3 is CSVEEPGLRETQYF. As DNA, the CDR3 is TGCAGCGTTGAAGAACCAGGGCTACGGGAGACCCAGTACTTC.